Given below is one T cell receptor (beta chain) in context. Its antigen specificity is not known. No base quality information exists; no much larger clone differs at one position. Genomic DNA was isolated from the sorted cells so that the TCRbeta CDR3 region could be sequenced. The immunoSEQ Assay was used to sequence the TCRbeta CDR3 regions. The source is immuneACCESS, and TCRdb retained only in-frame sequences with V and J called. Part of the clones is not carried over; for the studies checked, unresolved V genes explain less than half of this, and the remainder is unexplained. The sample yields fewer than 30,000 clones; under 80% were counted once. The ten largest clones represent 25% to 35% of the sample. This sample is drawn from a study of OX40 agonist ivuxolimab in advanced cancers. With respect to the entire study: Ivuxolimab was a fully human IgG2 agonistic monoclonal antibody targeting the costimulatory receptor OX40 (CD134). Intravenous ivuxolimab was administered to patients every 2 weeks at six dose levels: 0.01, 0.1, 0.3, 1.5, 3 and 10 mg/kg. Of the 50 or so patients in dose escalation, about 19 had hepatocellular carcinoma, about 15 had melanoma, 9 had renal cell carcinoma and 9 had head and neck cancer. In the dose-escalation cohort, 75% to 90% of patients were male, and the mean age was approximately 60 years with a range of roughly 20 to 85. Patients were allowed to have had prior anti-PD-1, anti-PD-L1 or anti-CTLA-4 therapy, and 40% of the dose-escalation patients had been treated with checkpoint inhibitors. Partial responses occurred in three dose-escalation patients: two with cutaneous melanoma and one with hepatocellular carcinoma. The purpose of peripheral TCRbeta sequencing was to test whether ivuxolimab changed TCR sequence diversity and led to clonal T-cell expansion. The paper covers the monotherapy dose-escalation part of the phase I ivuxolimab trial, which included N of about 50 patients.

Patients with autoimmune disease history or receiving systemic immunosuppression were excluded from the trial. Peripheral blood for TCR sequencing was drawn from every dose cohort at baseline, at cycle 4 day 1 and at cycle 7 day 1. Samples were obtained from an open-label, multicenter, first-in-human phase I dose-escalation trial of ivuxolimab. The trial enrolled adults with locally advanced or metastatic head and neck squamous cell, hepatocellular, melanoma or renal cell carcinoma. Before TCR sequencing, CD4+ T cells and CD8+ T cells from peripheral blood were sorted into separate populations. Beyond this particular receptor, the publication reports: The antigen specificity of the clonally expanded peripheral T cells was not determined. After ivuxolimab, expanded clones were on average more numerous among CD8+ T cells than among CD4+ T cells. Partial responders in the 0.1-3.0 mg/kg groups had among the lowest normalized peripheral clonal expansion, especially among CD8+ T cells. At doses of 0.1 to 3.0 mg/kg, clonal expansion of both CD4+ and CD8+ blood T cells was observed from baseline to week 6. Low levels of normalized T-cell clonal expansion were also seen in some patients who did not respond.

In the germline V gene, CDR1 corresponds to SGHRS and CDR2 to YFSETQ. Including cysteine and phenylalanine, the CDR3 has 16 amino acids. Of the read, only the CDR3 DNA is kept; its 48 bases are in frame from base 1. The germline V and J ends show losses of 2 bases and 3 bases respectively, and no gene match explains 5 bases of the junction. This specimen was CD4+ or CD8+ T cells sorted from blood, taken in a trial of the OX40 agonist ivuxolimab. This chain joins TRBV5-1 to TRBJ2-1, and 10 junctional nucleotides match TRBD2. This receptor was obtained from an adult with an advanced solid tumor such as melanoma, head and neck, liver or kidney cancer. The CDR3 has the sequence CASSLIGTSVYNEQFF. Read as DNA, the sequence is TGCGCCAGCAGCTTAATTGGGACTAGCGTCTACAATGAGCAGTTCTTC.